This T cell receptor (beta chain) is from a study of graft-versus-host responses after intestinal transplantation. At the level of the study: Each recipient received anti-thymocyte globulin induction, then tacrolimus and steroids for about 3 years. Whole-study findings and limits: High graft-versus-host to host-versus-graft T cell clonal ratios marked allografts of patients with graft-donor macrochimerism.

This clone appeared once. Antigen specificity is unknown. Clones were sequenced by immunoSEQ multiplex PCR, and TCRdb holds only the in-frame ones, with some missing. The profile covers some 39,000 clones, with about 95% appearing a single time and more than 0.45% taken by the ten largest. V lost 4 bases to trimming and J lost 2 bases, with 11 bases between them. The CDR3 has 15 residues. Looked up from germline, CDR1 is MNHEY and CDR2 is SMNVEV (reference sequence). This clonotype originated in a human donor who was the organ donor for an intestinal transplant. The genes are TRBV27 and TRBJ1-4; perhaps TRBD1 as D (5 bases). The sample here was unstimulated CD8+ T cells sorted from spleen or lymph node cells, taken before transplant. CDR3: CASSSRGVTNEKLFF. In DNA form, the CDR3 reads TGTGCCAGCAGTTCCCGAGGGGTCACTAATGAAAAACTGTTTTTT.